This note documents a single T cell receptor beta chain sequence. This specimen belongs to a study of human T cells and chemical hapten exposure. Across the whole study: A patient group, mainly female, showed alopecia areata, totalis or universalis.

Specified time point: pre-sensitization, week 0. Treatment specified: therapeutic diphenylcyclopropenone sensitization with weekly scalp DPC. Germline V lookup: CDR1 MNHEY, CDR2 SMNVEV (reference sequence). V was clipped by 0 bases and J by 5 bases; unmatched bases: 5. The CDR3 sequence is 15 residues long. TCRdb re-analysed the RACE reads in MiXCR, keeping a single row per CDR3 protein. The sample has fewer than 300,000 distinct CDR3 sequences; over 7.5% are singletons. The TCR originated in a man aged 18-30 years with alopecia areata. Some clones in this sample may be carry-over from other donors' samples. The sequencing here drew on whole blood, taken in connection with sensitization to the hapten diphenylcyclopropenone (DPC). V and J are TRBV27 and TRBJ2-7, with 9 bases that match TRBD1. The CDR3 nucleotides are TGTGCCAGCAGTTTATCGGGACAGGGAACAAACGAGCAGTACTTC. It translates to CASSLSGQGTNEQYF.